The clone carrying this T cell receptor (beta chain) came up many times. What it recognizes is unknown. Amplified regions were TCR beta CDR3 sequences from RNA transcripts. The HTBI set primed first-round TCR CDR3 RT-PCR. TCRdb re-called the multiplex PCR reads through MiXCR, storing one row per CDR3 protein. Altogether some 300,000 distinct CDR3 sequences are present, 15% to 20% being singletons, with the ten largest covering about 35%. This CDR3 contains 17 residues. The V gene's germline CDR1 is DFQATT and CDR2 SNEGSKA (reference sequence). V was pared by 1 base and J by 4 bases, with 20 bases between. These data are taken from a study of T cells in Graves' hyperthyroidism and ophthalmopathy. Findings and caveats of the study: The majority of expanded thyroid clonotypes above 0.001 also appeared in blood.

Sequencing input: blood. This chain connects TRBV20-1 to TRBJ2-1; no definite D call. This receptor was identified in a man between 45 and 60 years old with Graves' ophthalmopathy. The CDR3 reads CSARGAGGGTTYNEQFF. The CDR3 coding sequence is TGCAGTGCTAGAGGGGCAGGTGGCGGCACCACATACAATGAGCAGTTCTTC.